This TCR beta chain was documented in a study of cytomegalovirus exposure and HLA in healthy donors listed by TCRdb under 2017. For the study in its entirety: An earlier analysis of some 550 of the donors reported more than 250 Gb of sequence data and roughly 100 million unique TCR beta sequences from roughly 180 million T cells. Every discovery cohort repertoire had been produced on one sequencing platform. Alongside the repertoire data, information on donor age, sex, ethnicity and CMV serostatus was compiled. Among the roughly 400 genotyped donors, about 83% belonged to the genetic ancestry cluster associated with self-reported Caucasian donors. Rather than using new phenotypic data, the later analysis identified candidate immune exposures from TCR beta sequences and from how often those sequences occurred across donors. HLA typing included class I and class II loci at four-digit resolution. The study aimed to test whether signatures of past pathogen exposure could be identified by cataloging public T cell receptors. An early release that covered roughly 600 HLA-typed donors contained about 290 gigabases of sequencing data and about 84 million unique TCR sequences. Typing coverage varied by locus: roughly 620-630 donors for A, B, C, DRB1 and DQB1; roughly 510 for DQA1; 600 to 610 for DPA1; roughly 450 for DPB1. Among roughly 400 genotyped donors of the cohort, an average of approximately 240,000 unique TCR beta nucleotide sequences was sequenced per donor, of which roughly 17% were non-productive. An earlier analysis of 587 of the donors applied high-throughput TCR beta sequencing to assess whether each TCR beta V gene segment acted as functional or pseudogenic. The T cell repertoires of under 750 subjects were profiled by immunosequencing and related to cytomegalovirus serostatus. Along with the approximately 600-subject first cohort, a separate validation cohort of around 120 different subjects was used. A later analysis re-examined previously published TCR beta repertoires from just over 650 donors and added high-resolution HLA genotyping to investigate patterns of TCR occurrence. Genome-wide SNP genotypes for about 65% of the 666 donors were used in a later genetic analysis, which treated that subset as a discovery cohort. High-throughput TCR immunosequencing, statistical association of individual TCRs with disease status, and machine learning were combined to predict cytomegalovirus infection status. Four to six DR-DQ haplotypes were handled as single units for association and clustering, since linkage in the cohort was strong. The full study reports these points: Correlated functional status among segregating V segments might be attributable to linkage disequilibrium, but an unknown experimental factor could not be ruled out. Some IMGT-functional V segments, including TRBV6-2 and TRBV6-3, could not be told apart with the 87-base-pair reads, so those segments were excluded. A group of highly shared sequence variants was considered likely to be a technical artifact of the sequencing pipeline. When HLA alleles, especially DR and DQ, strongly co-occurred, attributing TCR associations to individual alleles was difficult. Most TCR sequences were observed very rarely across donors, whereas some public TCRs were present in many individuals. In a later analysis, most CMV-associated TCR beta chains were found to appear HLA-restricted, with HLA associations seemingly driven largely by CMV exposure. Cytomegalovirus status was reported to be diagnosed by the classifier with high specificity and sensitivity in both the original and validation cohorts. In a later analysis, HLA-associated TCR beta chains showed more clonal expansion and lower generation probabilities than non-associated chains that were equally common. A further reported finding was that TCR beta sequences accurately predicted the HLA-A and HLA-B alleles for most subjects in the first cohort. A few of the identified cytomegalovirus-associated TCR beta chains were confirmed in vitro to be specific for cytomegalovirus antigens. In the study, approximately 160 TCR beta chains were listed as associated with cytomegalovirus. Several of the top co-occurrence clusters appeared to be linked to parvovirus B19, influenza, CMV and Epstein-Barr virus, according to a later analysis. The only immune exposure information available for the cohort was CMV serostatus. This cohort had only TCR beta chains sequenced, and the lack of alpha or paired-chain data limited which features could be detected. A later analysis associated 16,951 TCR beta sequences with specific HLA alleles at a false discovery rate of 0.05. Broadly in line with IMGT annotations, most TCR beta V segments showed up in productive rearrangements about 90% or about 30% of the time in an earlier analysis of several hundred of the donors. It was suggested by the authors that the approach could potentially be generalized to other disease states and immunological phenotypes. HLA typing was unavailable for some donors at each locus, so association tests used only the typed subset. A later analysis found that TCR association rates varied across HLA loci, with DRB1 alleles showing the most associated TCRs and HLA-C alleles the fewest. V-gene and J-gene trimming of TCR beta chains was associated with a missense DCLRE1C variant in a later genetic analysis, and the association was replicated in an independent cohort. Roughly uniform sequencing depth across donors was assumed in presence/absence analyses, although this assumption may not hold. Because counts were too low, roughly 17 rarely observed V segments, including chromosome 9 orphons, were left out of the earlier analysis of approximately 580 of the donors. According to a later genetic analysis, donors in an Asian-associated ancestry cluster had fewer N-insertions in productive TCRs than the approximately 630-donor mean.

This clone was seen a few times. Its antigen remains undetermined. No base quality values were provided; no much bigger clone lies one nucleotide off. The CDR3 numbers 16 residues from cysteine through phenylalanine. The DNA shown is the 48-base CDR3, in frame from base 1. Via the germline V gene, CDR1 is SGDLS and CDR2 YYNGEE. V is reduced by 2 bases and J by 6 bases, leaving a spacing of 17 bases between them. Library prep was done by the immunoSEQ multiplex PCR assay. The multiplex PCR relied on a mix of 60 forward primers for TCR Vbeta segments and 13 reverse primers for TCR Jbeta segments. Amplification of the CDR3 region of rearranged TCR beta genes was performed with a multiplex PCR assay on genomic DNA. The amplified TCR beta libraries were sequenced on the Illumina HiSeq System as 87-base-pair reads. Turning to the authors' computational methods: A later analysis counted about 76 million unique TCR beta chains across the 640 or so repertoires, and roughly 9.9 million of these chains were shared by at least two donors. To remove PCR and sequencing errors, raw reads were error-corrected and collapsed into unique sequences using a nearest-neighbor algorithm that merged closely related sequences. To assign V, D and J gene segments, CDR3 sequences were aligned to IMGT reference sequences. Each retained sequence needed at least a six-nucleotide match to both a V gene segment and a J gene segment. A rearrangement counted as productive if the CDR3 had no stop codons and remained in frame with V and J, and every other rearrangement counted as non-productive. CDR3 was defined according to IMGT convention as the region running from the second conserved V-encoded cysteine to the conserved J-encoded phenylalanine. The earlier analysis of approximately 590 of the donors excluded any sequence lacking an unambiguous match to a single V gene segment. An earlier analysis of a few hundred of the donors called V segments functional above 56.7% productive rearrangements and segregating when the between-donor standard deviation exceeded 5%. A statistical classification framework was developed to diagnose cytomegalovirus status using the catalog of TCR beta chain sequences. A later analysis assigned V and J genes by comparing TCR nucleotide sequences with IMGT/GENE-DB human TR gene sequences. In a later analysis, CDR3 sequences and most-parsimonious VDJ recombination scenarios were assigned using the TCRdist pipeline. A later analysis defined each TCR beta chain by its CDR3 amino acid sequence plus V-gene family, and excluded reads lacking a unique V-gene family. As a way to deal with suspected cross-contamination and a sequencing artifact, a later analysis dropped hundreds of nucleotide sequences that were highly shared and had low generation probability. In a later analysis, a clonal expansion index was calculated for each public chain from normalized within-repertoire ranks of inferred template counts. In a later analysis, generation probabilities were computed with a VDJ recombination model fitted to out-of-frame rearrangements, and the resulting probabilities were checked against IGoR. A later analysis scored TCR-TCR, TCR-HLA and TCR-CMV co-occurrence with hypergeometric tests, applying a repertoire-size bias correction to TCR pairs. To estimate false discovery rates, a later analysis permuted the HLA or CMV assignments 20 times. In a later analysis, co-occurring TCRs were grouped with DBSCAN, and TCRdist sequence similarity was added when clustering was performed within HLA-allele-positive subsets. Repertoires with fewer than 30,000 or more than 120,000 public chains were left out of co-occurrence clustering, as were a handful of repertoires with anomalous nucleotide sharing. TCRdb retrieved this table from immuneACCESS and kept in-frame rearrangements only. Not all clones are present; in checked studies, unresolved V genes account for under half, and no reason is known for the remainder. V, J and clone size are taken as reported in that table, and D and trimming were inferred from the DNA itself. In this sample the table shows about 31,000 clones, 44% of which occur a single time. Together, the top ten hold around 2% of the sample.

In total, roughly 670 healthy bone marrow donors made up the cohort. At the time of sampling, all cohort members were nominally healthy, though unrecorded immune exposures were likely present. The donor was CMV seronegative and belonged to the group of 350 to 400 seronegative cohort members. A peripheral blood sample was collected from each donor, and TCR beta sequencing was performed on peripheral blood mononuclear cells. Genomic DNA extraction from the blood cell samples was performed with the Qiagen DNeasy Blood Extraction Kit. The clonotype was recovered from a woman between 50 and 59 years old in good health and CMV-seronegative. This receptor chain uses TRBV9 and TRBJ1-4; perhaps TRBD1 is the D gene, with 5 bases matching. The sequenced material came from PBMCs. CDR3 protein: CASSVGGADSYEKLFF. DNA sequence: TGTGCCAGCAGCGTCGGTGGGGCAGATTCATATGAAAAACTGTTTTTT. When the CDR3 is completed using the reference TRBV9 and TRBJ1-4 genes on either side, the full variable domain is DSGVTQTPKHLITATGQRVTLRCSPRSGDLSVYWYQQSLDQGLQFLIQYYNGEERAKGNILERFSAQQFPDLHSELNLSSLELGDSALYFCASSVGGADSYEKLFFGSGTQLSVL.